Listed below are T cell receptor beta chains from one sample, sequenced in a study of beta chain features in type 1 diabetes. TCRdb's copy holds only in-frame clones and misses some; the assay was immunoSEQ multiplex PCR. The sample includes roughly 260,000 clones, 20% of them seen just once. Material for sequencing was naive CD4+ T cells from blood. These receptors originate from a woman aged 40 to 49 with type 1 diabetes. Each CDR3 is given without its conserved first and last residue. Each record gives: CDR3 protein, J gene, V gene.

cdr3_aa: ASSQPRQGGNTGELF
j_call: TRBJ2-2
v_call: TRBV4-3

cdr3_aa: ASSSRETQY
j_call: TRBJ2-5
v_call: TRBV5-1

cdr3_aa: ASSLLPVGLAGGRDTQY
j_call: TRBJ2-3
v_call: TRBV7-6

cdr3_aa: ASRVPTGYGANVLT
j_call: TRBJ2-6
v_call: TRBV2

cdr3_aa: ASSVTVNTEAF
j_call: TRBJ1-1
v_call: TRBV5-4

cdr3_aa: ASSFGLSTEAF
j_call: TRBJ1-1
v_call: TRBV11-3

cdr3_aa: ASSPTGGRGTDTQY
j_call: TRBJ2-3
v_call: TRBV18

cdr3_aa: ASSLAGGYEQY
j_call: TRBJ2-7
v_call: TRBV7-9

cdr3_aa: ASILWDSNAPLH
j_call: TRBJ1-6
v_call: TRBV2

cdr3_aa: ASSMRGGSQPQH
j_call: TRBJ1-5
v_call: TRBV7-8

cdr3_aa: AWSVNRGEGYT
j_call: TRBJ1-2
v_call: TRBV30

cdr3_aa: ASSVGQGNTEAF
j_call: TRBJ1-1
v_call: TRBV9

cdr3_aa: ASSQGTGSSGTQY
j_call: TRBJ2-5
v_call: TRBV4-2

cdr3_aa: ASSPTHSRWYTEAF
j_call: TRBJ1-1
v_call: TRBV27

cdr3_aa: ASSLFGSGFSPLH
j_call: TRBJ1-6
v_call: TRBV7-9

cdr3_aa: ASRPSGLYGYT
j_call: TRBJ1-2
v_call: TRBV7-2

cdr3_aa: ASIEDRAGTEAF
j_call: TRBJ1-1
v_call: TRBV13

cdr3_aa: ASSLRTGYIVETQY
j_call: TRBJ2-5
v_call: TRBV14

cdr3_aa: ASSDQGVHNSPLH
j_call: TRBJ1-6
v_call: TRBV9

cdr3_aa: AWSVRVSNQPQH
j_call: TRBJ1-5
v_call: TRBV30

cdr3_aa: ASSLRARDSPLH
j_call: TRBJ1-6
v_call: TRBV5-1

cdr3_aa: ASRDQRTGMLTNIQY
j_call: TRBJ2-4
v_call: TRBV7-2

cdr3_aa: ASSQDGPRAETQY
j_call: TRBJ2-5
v_call: TRBV4-3

cdr3_aa: ATSRETDSGYT
j_call: TRBJ1-2
v_call: TRBV15

cdr3_aa: ASSETAYGYT
j_call: TRBJ1-2
v_call: TRBV2

cdr3_aa: ASSQQGTNTEAF
j_call: TRBJ1-1
v_call: TRBV5-1

cdr3_aa: ASNTRTPGQGHPYEQY
j_call: TRBJ2-7
v_call: TRBV28

cdr3_aa: ASSVTGEVHEQF
j_call: TRBJ2-1
v_call: TRBV9

cdr3_aa: ASGPSGSGDTQY
j_call: TRBJ2-3
v_call: TRBV12-5

cdr3_aa: ASSTDRGMGNYGYT
j_call: TRBJ1-2
v_call: TRBV28

cdr3_aa: ASSIRVWETQY
j_call: TRBJ2-5
v_call: TRBV19

cdr3_aa: ASSTGQGIETQY
j_call: TRBJ2-5
v_call: TRBV7-2

cdr3_aa: ASSYGTGISYEQY
j_call: TRBJ2-7
v_call: TRBV5-1

cdr3_aa: ASSTGTGDSYNEQF
j_call: TRBJ2-1
v_call: TRBV19

cdr3_aa: ASSRLGGTGELF
j_call: TRBJ2-2
v_call: TRBV27

cdr3_aa: ASSLGPGTGELF
j_call: TRBJ2-2
v_call: TRBV5-1

cdr3_aa: ASSSPRGSEKLF
j_call: TRBJ1-4
v_call: TRBV6-5

cdr3_aa: ASSSQTGESTGELF
j_call: TRBJ2-2
v_call: TRBV7-3

cdr3_aa: ASSFQGVDEKLF
j_call: TRBJ1-4
v_call: TRBV5-1

cdr3_aa: ASSSGQEHEKLF
j_call: TRBJ1-4
v_call: TRBV4-3

cdr3_aa: ASSVTGFDEQY
j_call: TRBJ2-7
v_call: TRBV2

cdr3_aa: ASRATGGHTQY
j_call: TRBJ2-3
v_call: TRBV5-1

cdr3_aa: ASSRGGEVHEQY
j_call: TRBJ2-7
v_call: TRBV11-2

cdr3_aa: ASSLGRDRVGNIQY
j_call: TRBJ2-4
v_call: TRBV5-4

cdr3_aa: ASSHLSGGINEQF
j_call: TRBJ2-1
v_call: TRBV18

cdr3_aa: ASSQDFPLAGEQF
j_call: TRBJ2-1
v_call: TRBV14

cdr3_aa: ASSPFLQDTNYGYT
j_call: TRBJ1-2
v_call: TRBV4-3

cdr3_aa: ASSTGPGGYEQY
j_call: TRBJ2-7
v_call: TRBV5-8

cdr3_aa: ASSSGQLSGANVLT
j_call: TRBJ2-6
v_call: TRBV7-9

cdr3_aa: ASSSPRTSGRTDTQY
j_call: TRBJ2-3
v_call: TRBV28

cdr3_aa: ASTLRDGNTEAF
j_call: TRBJ1-1
v_call: TRBV28

cdr3_aa: ASSFGRGETQY
j_call: TRBJ2-5
v_call: TRBV27

cdr3_aa: ASLPGQGQETQY
j_call: TRBJ2-5
v_call: TRBV5-1

cdr3_aa: ASSGTVDSPLH
j_call: TRBJ1-6
v_call: TRBV9

cdr3_aa: ASNPTPSYGYT
j_call: TRBJ1-2
v_call: TRBV19